Sequencing of this T cell receptor beta chain was carried out in a study of shared clonotypes between healthy human individuals (TCRdb year 2020). General notes on the study: The cohort comprised a couple of women and a few men aged 18 to 49 years. For each donor, three plates each were used for CD4 naive and CD4 memory, two plates were used for CD8 naive, and one plate was used for CD8 memory. Blood TCR repertoires of roughly 5 healthy adults were deeply sequenced to estimate repertoire size and the extent of clonotype sharing between individuals. Libraries were prepared and TCR repertoires were sequenced by different laboratories using diverse techniques, in order to increase sequencing depth and limit assay-specific biases. Per donor, leukapheresis produced somewhere between about 0.85 and 10 billion PBMCs.

Deletion took 7 bases off V and 4 bases off J, with a span of 8 bases between the germline ends. CDR1 and CDR2 are drawn from the germline V gene: ENHRY, SYGVKD. There are 12 amino acids in the CDR3, from cysteine to phenylalanine inclusive. The kept DNA is CDR3 alone, 36 bases in frame from the first base. About this clone itself: Its antigen is currently not known. Base qualities are not at hand, and no much larger clone is one base apart.

What the study reported, not specific to this receptor: Even with the large sequencing depth, rarefaction of the sorted-subset datasets indicated that sequencing was incomplete. Sampling was restricted to blood, and TCR repertoires in tissue are likely to differ from TCR repertoires in blood. Across four donors, approximately 4.6% of naive CD4, approximately 3.6% of naive CD8, under 2.5% of memory CD4, and 0.4% of memory CD8 clonotypes were shared. Because the study included only a small number of donors, the genetic and exposure-history diversity represented was limited. Naive subsets generally had larger estimated clonotype richness than memory subsets. Based on pairwise subsampling, the degree of clonotype sharing among donors was expected to be affected by sequencing depth. Compared with non-shared clonotypes, clonotypes shared by all four sorted-subset donors had higher generation probabilities.

Using the deep immunoSEQ assay, TCR CDR3 regions were amplified from genomic DNA by multiplex PCR. Extracted genomic DNA from each cell subset was distributed evenly across all wells of several immunoSEQ 96-well plates, and each plate was treated as a replicate. For sorted subsets, approximately 200 ng of genomic DNA, equivalent to some 33,000 T cell genomes, went into each replicate PCR. The purified libraries were quantified using a Qubit 3.0 fluorometer, sized with a Bioanalyzer 2100, and then quantified again using the KAPA Library Quantification kit. Each immunoSEQ 96-well plate was sequenced on its own single-read 150-cycle Illumina NextSeq 550 flow cell. For the original study's pipeline: Because the immunoSEQ output held only junctional sequences and lacked quality scores, the filtering could not match the filtering applied to full-length reads. To assign V/J genes and CDR3, sequences were annotated against IMGT germline references using PyIR, a Python wrapper for IgBLAST v1.9. Reads were removed for weak V/J assignments (E-value above 1e-6), missing CDR3, stop codons, out-of-frame junctions, or ambiguous translated residues. V3J clonotypes were defined by identical inferred V gene, J gene, and CDR3 amino acid sequence. Percentage overlap between repertoires was calculated by dividing the number of shared unique clonotypes by the size of the smaller repertoire. Richness of each repertoire was evaluated using RTK rarefaction, the Chao1 estimator, and Recon v2.1 estimates of unobserved clonotypes. For all TCRbeta clonotypes obtained by the gDNA method from several donors, generation probabilities were computed with OLGA. TCRdb's version of the immuneACCESS table is confined to in-frame rearrangements and falls short of the full clone set. An unresolved V gene accounts for under half of the shortfall where checked; the remainder is of unknown origin. V and J calls and clone size follow that table, whereas D and trimming were derived from the DNA. This sample has 2.5 million or so clones in its table, and around nine tenths of those were observed once. The ten largest clones take up 0.11% to 0.15% of the sample.

The donors were healthy, HIV-negative adults with no recently reported acute infections or vaccinations. Every donor was a Caucasian adult residing in Nashville, Tennessee, USA. CD4+ T cells were enriched by magnetic negative selection, after which naive cells were positively selected on CD45RA and the negative fraction was taken as the memory subset. Blood was obtained by leukapheresis, after which PBMCs were separated by Ficoll-Histopaque density gradient centrifugation and cryopreserved in liquid nitrogen vapor phase. Analytical flow cytometry was used to check the purity and quantity of every magnetically sorted T cell population. Each sorted fraction had its genomic DNA isolated and then quantified by UV absorbance on a Nanodrop 2000c.

The source is a man aged 18 to 35 in good health. The chain joins TRBV10-3 to TRBJ1-3; the D gene identity is not certain. The sequenced sample was naive CD4+ T cells sorted from blood. The cell subset or site label here, explained by the study, means: CD45RA+ positively selected. CDR3 reads: CAIIGSGNTIYF. DNA sequence: TGTGCCATCATCGGATCGGGAAACACCATATATTTT.